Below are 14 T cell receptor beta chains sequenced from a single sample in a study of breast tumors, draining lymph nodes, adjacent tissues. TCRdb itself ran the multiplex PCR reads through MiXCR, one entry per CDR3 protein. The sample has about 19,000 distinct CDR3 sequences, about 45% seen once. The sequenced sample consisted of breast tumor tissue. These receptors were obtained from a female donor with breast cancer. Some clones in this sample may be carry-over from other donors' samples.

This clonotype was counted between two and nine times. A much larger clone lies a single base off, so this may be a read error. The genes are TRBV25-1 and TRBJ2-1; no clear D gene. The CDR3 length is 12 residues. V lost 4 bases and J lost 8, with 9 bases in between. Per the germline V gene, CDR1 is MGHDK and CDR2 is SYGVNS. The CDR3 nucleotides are TGTGCCAGCAGTGGACCGGACCATGAGCAGTTCTTC. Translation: CASSGPDHEQFF.

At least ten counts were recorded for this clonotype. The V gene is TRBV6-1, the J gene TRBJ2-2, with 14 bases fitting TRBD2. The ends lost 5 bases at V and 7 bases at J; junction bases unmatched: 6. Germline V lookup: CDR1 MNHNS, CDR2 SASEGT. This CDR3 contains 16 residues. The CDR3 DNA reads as TGTGCCAGCAGTCATCGGACTAGCGGGAGGAACGGGGAGCTGTTTTTT. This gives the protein CASSHRTSGRNGELFF.

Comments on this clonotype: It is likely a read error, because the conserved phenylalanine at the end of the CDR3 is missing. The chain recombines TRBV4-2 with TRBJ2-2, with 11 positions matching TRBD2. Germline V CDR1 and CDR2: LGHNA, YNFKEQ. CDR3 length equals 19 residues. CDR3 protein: CASSFNTSGRVHGTGGLFS. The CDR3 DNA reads TGTGCCAGCAGCTTTAATACTAGCGGGAGAGTTCATGGTACCGGGGGGCTGTTTTCT.

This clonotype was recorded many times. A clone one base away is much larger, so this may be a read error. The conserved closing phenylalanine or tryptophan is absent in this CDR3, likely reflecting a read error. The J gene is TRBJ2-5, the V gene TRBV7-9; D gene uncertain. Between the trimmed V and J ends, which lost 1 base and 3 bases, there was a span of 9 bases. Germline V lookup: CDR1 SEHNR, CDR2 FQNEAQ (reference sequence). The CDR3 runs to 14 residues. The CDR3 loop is CASSLGSLKETQYL. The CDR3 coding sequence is TGTGCCAGCAGCTTAGGGAGTTTGAAAGAGACCCAGTACCTC.

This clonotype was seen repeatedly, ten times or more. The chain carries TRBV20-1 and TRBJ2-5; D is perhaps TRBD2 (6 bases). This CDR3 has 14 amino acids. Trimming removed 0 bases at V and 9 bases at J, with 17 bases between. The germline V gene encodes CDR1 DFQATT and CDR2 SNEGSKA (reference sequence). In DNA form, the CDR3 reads TGCAGTGCTAGAGATCGCGGGACGCCCCGGGCCCAGTACTTC. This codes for CSARDRGTPRAQYF.

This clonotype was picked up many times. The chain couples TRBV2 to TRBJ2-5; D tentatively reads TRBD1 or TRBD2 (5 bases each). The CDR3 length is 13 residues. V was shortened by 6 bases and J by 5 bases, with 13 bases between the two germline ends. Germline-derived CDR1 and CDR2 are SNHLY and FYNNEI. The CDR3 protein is CASSQTEGETQYF. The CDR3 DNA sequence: TGTGCCAGCAGCCAGACCGAGGGGGAGACCCAGTACTTC.

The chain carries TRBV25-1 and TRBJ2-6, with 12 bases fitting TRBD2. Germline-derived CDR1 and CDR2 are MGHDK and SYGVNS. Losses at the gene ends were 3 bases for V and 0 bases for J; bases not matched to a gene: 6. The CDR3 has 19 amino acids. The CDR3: CASSEPTSGSVSGANVLTF. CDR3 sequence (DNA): TGTGCCAGCAGTGAGCCGACTAGCGGGAGCGTCTCTGGGGCCAACGTCCTGACTTTC.

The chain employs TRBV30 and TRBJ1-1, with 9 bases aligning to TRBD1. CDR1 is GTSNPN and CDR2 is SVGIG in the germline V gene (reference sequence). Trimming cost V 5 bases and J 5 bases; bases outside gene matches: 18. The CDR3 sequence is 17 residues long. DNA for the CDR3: TGTGCCTGGTCCGATCCCGGGACAGGGTGGCTTGGAACTGAAGCTTTCTTT. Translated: CAWSDPGTGWLGTEAFF. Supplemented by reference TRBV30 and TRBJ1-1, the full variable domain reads SQTIHQWPATLVQPVGSPLSLECTVEGTSNPNLYWYRQAAGRGLQLLFYSVGIGQISSEVPQNLSASRPQDRQFILSSKKLLLSDSGFYLCAWSDPGTGWLGTEAFFGQGTRLTVV.

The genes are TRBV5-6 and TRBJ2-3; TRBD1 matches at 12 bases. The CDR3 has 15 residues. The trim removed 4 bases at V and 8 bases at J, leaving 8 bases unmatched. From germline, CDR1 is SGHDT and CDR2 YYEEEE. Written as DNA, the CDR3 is TGTGCCAGCAGCCAATGGGACAGGGGGCTAGGTACGCAGTATTTT. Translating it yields CASSQWDRGLGTQYF.

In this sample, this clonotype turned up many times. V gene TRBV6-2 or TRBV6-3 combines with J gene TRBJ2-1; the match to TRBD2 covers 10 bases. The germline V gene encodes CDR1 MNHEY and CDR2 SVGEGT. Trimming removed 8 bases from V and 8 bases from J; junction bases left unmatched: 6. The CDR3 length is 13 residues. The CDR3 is CASRLAGDYEQFF. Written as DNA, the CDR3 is TGTGCCAGCCGGCTAGCGGGAGACTATGAGCAGTTCTTC.

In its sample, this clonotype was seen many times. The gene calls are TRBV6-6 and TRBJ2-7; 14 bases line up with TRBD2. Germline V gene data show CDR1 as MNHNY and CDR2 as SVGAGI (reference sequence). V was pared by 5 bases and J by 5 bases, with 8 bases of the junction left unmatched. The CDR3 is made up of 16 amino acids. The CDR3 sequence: CASSHTAGLAGDEQYF. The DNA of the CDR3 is TGTGCCAGCAGTCACACCGCGGGACTAGCGGGAGACGAGCAGTACTTC.

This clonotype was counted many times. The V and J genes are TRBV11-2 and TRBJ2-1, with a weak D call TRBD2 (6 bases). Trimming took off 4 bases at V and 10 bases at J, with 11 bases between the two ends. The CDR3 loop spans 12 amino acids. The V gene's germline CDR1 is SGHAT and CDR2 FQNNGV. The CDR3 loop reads CASSSGVIEQFF. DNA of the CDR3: TGTGCCAGCAGCTCGGGAGTAATCGAGCAGTTCTTC.

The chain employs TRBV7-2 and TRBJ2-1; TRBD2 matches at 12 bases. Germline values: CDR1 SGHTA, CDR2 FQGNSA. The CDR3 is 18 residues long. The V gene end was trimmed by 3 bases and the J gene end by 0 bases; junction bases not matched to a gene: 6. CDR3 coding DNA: TGTGCCAGCAGCTTCAGACTAGCGGGGGAGGGCTCCTACAATGAGCAGTTCTTC. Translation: CASSFRLAGEGSYNEQFF. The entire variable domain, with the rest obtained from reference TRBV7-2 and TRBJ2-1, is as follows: GAGVSQSPSNKVTEKGKDVELRCDPISGHTALYWYRQSLGQGLEFLIYFQGNSAPDKSGLPSDRFSAERTGGSVSTLTIQRTQQEDSAVYLCASSFRLAGEGSYNEQFFGPGTRLTVL.

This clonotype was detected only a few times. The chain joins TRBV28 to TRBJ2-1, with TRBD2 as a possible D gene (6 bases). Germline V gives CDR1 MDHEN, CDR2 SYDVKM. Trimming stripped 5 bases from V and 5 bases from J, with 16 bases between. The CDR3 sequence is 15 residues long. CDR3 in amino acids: CASSPEGRDDNEQFF. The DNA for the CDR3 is TGTGCCAGCAGTCCCGAGGGGCGGGACGACAATGAGCAGTTCTTC.